The 5 T cell receptor beta chains given below trace back to one sample, sequenced in a study of blood T cells in healthy people across ages. A sample-barcoded 5' primer and a J-beta primer mix were used in a second PCR of roughly 7 to 11 cycles. TCRdb re-derived calls from the 5' RACE reads in MiXCR, one entry per CDR3 protein. This table has 590,000 or so distinct CDR3 sequences, 25% to 30% appearing once. Material: blood. These receptors all stem from a woman aged 80 or older in good health.

The V and J genes are TRBV28 and TRBJ1-6; 9 bases are a match to TRBD1. Per the germline V gene, CDR1 is MDHEN and CDR2 is SYDVKM. CDR3 size: 16 residues. Unmatched junction bases numbered 8, after V lost 5 bases and J lost 6 bases. CDR3 region: CASSDPGQGLNSPLHF. CDR3 nucleotide sequence: TGTGCCAGCAGTGACCCGGGACAGGGACTTAATTCACCCCTCCACTTT. Complete variable domain (other parts from reference TRBV28 and TRBJ1-6): DVKVTQSSRYLVKRTGEKVFLECVQDMDHENMFWYRQDPGLGLRLIYFSYDVKMKEKGDIPEGYSVSREKKERFSLILESASTNQTSMYLCASSDPGQGLNSPLHFGNGTRLTVT.

Comments on this clonotype: This could be a read error, since a much larger clone is one nucleotide away. The chain couples TRBV6-2 or TRBV6-3 to TRBJ2-7, with 7 bases lining up with TRBD2. CDR3 size: 16 residues. The germline V gene has CDR1 MNHEY and CDR2 SVGEGT. The CDR3 DNA reads TGTGCCGGCAGTTCCCCGGGCGGGGGACCATCCTACGAGCAGTACTTC. Its protein product is CAGSSPGGGPSYEQYF.

V usage is TRBV29-1 and J usage is TRBJ2-7, with 7 nucleotides matching TRBD1. Germline trimming cut 4 bases from V and 0 bases from J; bases unmatched to any gene: 6. The CDR3 extends over 14 amino acids. Germline CDR1 and CDR2: SQVTM and ANQGSEA. CDR3 in amino acids: CSVGDRPNSYEQYF. CDR3 DNA: TGCAGCGTTGGGGACAGACCGAACTCCTACGAGCAGTACTTC.

Turning to this clonotype: One base away lies a much larger clone, so this may be a sequencing read error. The gene calls are TRBV5-1 and TRBJ2-5; D remains ambiguous. V lost 2 bases, J lost 5 bases, and 22 bases lay in between. The germline V gene has CDR1 SGHRS and CDR2 YFSETQ. The CDR3 has 17 amino acids. As DNA, the CDR3 is TGCGCCAGCAGCTTATATAGGGCGAGACGGTTAGGGGAGACCCAGTACTTC. This sequence encodes CASSLYRARRLGETQYF.

In its sample, this clonotype was seen a few times. A junction boundary mismatches the germline segment, possibly from a read error. V usage is TRBV5-6 and J usage is TRBJ1-6; no clear D gene. The V gene's germline CDR1 is SGHDT and CDR2 YYEEEE. The CDR3 is 13 residues long. The CDR3 region is CASRSWGNSPRHF. CDR3 DNA: TGTGCCAGCAGGTCTTGGGGAAATTCACCCCGCCACTTT.